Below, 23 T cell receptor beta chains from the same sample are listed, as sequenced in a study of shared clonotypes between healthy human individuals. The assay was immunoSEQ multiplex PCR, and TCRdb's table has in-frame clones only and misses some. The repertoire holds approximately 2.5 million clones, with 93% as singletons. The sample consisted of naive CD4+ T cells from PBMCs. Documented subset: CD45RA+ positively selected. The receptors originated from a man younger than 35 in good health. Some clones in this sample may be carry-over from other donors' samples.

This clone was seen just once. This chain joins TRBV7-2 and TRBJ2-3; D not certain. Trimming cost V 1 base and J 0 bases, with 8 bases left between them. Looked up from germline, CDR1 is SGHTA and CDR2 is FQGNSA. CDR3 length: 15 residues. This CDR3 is CASSLESSSTDTQYF. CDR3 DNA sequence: TGTGCCAGCAGCTTAGAGTCATCTAGCACAGATACGCAGTATTTT.

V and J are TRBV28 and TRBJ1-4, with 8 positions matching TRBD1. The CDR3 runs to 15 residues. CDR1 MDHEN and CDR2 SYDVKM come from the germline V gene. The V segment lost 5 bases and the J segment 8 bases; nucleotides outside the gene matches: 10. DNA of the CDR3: TGTGCCAGCAGTCGACCGGGACAGGAAGCCGAAAAACTGTTTTTT. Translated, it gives CASSRPGQEAEKLFF.

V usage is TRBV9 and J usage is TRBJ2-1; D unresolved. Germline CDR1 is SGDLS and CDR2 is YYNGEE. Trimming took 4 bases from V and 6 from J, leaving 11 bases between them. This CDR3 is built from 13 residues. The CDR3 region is CASSPRQANEQFF. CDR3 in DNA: TGTGCCAGCAGCCCTCGACAAGCCAATGAGCAGTTCTTC.

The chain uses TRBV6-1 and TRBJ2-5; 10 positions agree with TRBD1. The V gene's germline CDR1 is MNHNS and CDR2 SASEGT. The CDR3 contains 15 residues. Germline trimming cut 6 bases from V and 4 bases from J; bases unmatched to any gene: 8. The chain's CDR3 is CASRDPGQGRETQYF. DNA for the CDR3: TGTGCCAGCAGGGATCCGGGACAGGGGAGAGAGACCCAGTACTTC.

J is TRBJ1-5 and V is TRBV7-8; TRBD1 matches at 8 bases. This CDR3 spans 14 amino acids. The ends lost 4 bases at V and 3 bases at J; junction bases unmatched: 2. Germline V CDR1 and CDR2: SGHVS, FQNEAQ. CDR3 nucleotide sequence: TGTGCCAGCAGCTGGGACAGGCACAATCAGCCCCAGCATTTT. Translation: CASSWDRHNQPQHF.

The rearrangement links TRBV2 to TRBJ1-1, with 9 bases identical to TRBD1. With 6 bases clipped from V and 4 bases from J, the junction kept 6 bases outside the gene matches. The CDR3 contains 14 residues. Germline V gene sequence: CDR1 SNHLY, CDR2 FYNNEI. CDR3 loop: CASSQQGAFTEAFF. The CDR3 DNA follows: TGTGCCAGCAGCCAACAGGGGGCGTTCACTGAAGCTTTCTTT.

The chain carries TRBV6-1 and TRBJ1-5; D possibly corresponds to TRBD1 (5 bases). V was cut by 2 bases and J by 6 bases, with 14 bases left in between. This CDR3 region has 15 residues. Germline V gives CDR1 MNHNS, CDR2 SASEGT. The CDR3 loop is CASSESLARGQPQHF. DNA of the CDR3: TGTGCCAGCAGTGAAAGTTTGGCGAGGGGTCAGCCCCAGCATTTT.

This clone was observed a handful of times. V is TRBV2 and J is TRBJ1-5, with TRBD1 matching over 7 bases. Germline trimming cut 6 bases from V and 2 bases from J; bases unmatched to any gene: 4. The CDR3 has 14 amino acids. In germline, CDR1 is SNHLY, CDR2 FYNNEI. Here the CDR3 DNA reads TGTGCCAGCAGGGTCGGACAGGGCAATCAGCCCCAGCATTTT. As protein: CASRVGQGNQPQHF. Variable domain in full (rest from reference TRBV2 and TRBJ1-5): EPEVTQTPSHQVTQMGQEVILRCVPISNHLYFYWYRQILGQKVEFLVSFYNNEISEKSEIFDDQFSVERPDGSNFTLKIRSTKLEDSAMYFCASRVGQGNQPQHFGDGTRLSIL.

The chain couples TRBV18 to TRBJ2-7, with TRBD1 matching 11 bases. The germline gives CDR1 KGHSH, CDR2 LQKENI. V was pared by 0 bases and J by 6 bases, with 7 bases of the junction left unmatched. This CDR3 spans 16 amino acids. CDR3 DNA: TGTGCCAGCTCACCACCTTTCGGGACAGGGGGGAGCGAGCAGTACTTC. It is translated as CASSPPFGTGGSEQYF.

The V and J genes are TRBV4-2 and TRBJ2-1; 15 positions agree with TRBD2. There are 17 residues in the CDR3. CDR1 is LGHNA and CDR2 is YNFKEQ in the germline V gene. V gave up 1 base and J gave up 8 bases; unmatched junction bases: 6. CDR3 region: CASSQGGLAGGQDEQFF. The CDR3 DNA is TGTGCCAGCAGCCAAGGGGGACTAGCGGGAGGTCAGGATGAGCAGTTCTTC.

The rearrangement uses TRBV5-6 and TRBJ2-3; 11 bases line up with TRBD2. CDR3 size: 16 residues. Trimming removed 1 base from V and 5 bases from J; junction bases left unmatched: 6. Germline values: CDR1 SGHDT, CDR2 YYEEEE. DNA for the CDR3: TGTGCCAGCAGCTTGTGGGTAGCGGGAGGGGGAGATACGCAGTATTTT. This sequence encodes CASSLWVAGGGDTQYF.

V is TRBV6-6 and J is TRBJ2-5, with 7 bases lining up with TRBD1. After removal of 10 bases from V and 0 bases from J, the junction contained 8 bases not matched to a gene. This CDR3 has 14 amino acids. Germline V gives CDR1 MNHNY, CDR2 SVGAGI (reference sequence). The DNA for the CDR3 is TGTGCCATTAGTACAGGGGCAAACCAAGAGACCCAGTACTTC. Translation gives CAISTGANQETQYF.

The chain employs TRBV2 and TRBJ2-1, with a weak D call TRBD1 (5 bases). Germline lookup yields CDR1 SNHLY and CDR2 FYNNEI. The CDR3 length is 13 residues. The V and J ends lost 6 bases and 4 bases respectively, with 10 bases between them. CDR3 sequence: CASRMTAYNEQFF. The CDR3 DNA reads TGTGCCAGCAGGATGACAGCATACAATGAGCAGTTCTTC.

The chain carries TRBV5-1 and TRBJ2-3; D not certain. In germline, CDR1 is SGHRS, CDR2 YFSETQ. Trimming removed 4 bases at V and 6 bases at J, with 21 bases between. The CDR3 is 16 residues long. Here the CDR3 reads CASSPRSQGRADTQYF. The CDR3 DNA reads TGCGCCAGCAGCCCACGGAGCCAAGGACGAGCGGATACGCAGTATTTT.

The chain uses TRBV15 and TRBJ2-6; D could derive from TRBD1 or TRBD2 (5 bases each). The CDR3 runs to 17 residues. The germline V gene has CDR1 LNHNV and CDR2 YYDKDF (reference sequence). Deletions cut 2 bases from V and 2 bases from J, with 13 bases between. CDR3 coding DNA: TGTGCCACCAGCAGAAGCCCCGGGGCAGCTGGGGCCAACGTCCTGACTTTC. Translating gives CATSRSPGAAGANVLTF.

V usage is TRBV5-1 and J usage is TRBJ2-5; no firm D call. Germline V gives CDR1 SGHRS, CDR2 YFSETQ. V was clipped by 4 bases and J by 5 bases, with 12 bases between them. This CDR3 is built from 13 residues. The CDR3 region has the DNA TGCGCCAGCAGCCCCGGGCGATTTGAGACCCAGTACTTC. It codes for CASSPGRFETQYF.

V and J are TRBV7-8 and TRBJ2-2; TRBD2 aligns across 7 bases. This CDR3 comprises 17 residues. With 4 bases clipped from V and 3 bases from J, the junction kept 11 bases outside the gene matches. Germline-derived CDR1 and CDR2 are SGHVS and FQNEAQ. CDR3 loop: CASSSPTTSDHTGELFF. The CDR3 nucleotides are TGTGCCAGCAGCTCTCCAACCACTAGCGACCACACCGGGGAGCTGTTTTTT.

The CDR3 spells CASTNFLGTEAFF. The DNA for the CDR3 is TGTGCCAGCACCAACTTTTTAGGCACTGAAGCTTTCTTT. The rearrangement links TRBV28 to TRBJ1-1, with D unclear. Germline V gives CDR1 MDHEN, CDR2 SYDVKM. This CDR3 comprises 13 residues. V was trimmed by 7 bases and J by 4 bases, leaving 13 bases between them.

CDR3 in DNA: TGTGCCAGCAGCCAAGGAGTTTCAGGAGAACACTCCTACGAGCAGTACTTC. Translated, it gives CASSQGVSGEHSYEQYF. The chain has TRBV5-4 and TRBJ2-7; D is uncertain. Trimming removed 4 bases from V and 0 bases from J, with 20 bases in between. Germline values: CDR1 SGHNT, CDR2 YYREEE (reference sequence). The CDR3 length is 17 residues.

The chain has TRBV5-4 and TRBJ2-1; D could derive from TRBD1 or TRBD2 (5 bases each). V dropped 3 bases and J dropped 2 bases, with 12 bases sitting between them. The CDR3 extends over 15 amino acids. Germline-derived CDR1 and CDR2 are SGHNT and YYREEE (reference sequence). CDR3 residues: CASSYGTGPYNEQFF. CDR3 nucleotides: TGTGCCAGCAGCTATGGGACCGGGCCCTACAATGAGCAGTTCTTC.

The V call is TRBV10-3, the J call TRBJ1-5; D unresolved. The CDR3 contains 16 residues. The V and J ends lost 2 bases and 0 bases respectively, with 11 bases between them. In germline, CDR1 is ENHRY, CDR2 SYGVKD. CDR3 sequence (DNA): TGTGCCATCAGTGAGGGGCAGCCTTATAGCAATCAGCCCCAGCATTTT. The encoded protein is CAISEGQPYSNQPQHF.

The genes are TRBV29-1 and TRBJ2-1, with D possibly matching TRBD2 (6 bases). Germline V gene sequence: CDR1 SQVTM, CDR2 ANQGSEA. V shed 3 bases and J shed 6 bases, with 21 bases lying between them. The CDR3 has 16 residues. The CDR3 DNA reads TGCAGCGTTGAGTGGAAGGGAGGCCCCCGGGGCAATGAGCAGTTCTTC. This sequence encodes CSVEWKGGPRGNEQFF.

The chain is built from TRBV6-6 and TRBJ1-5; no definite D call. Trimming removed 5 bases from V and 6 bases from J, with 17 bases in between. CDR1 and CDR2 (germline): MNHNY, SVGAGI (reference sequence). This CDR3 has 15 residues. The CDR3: CASSLTLTGGQPQHF. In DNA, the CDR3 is TGTGCCAGCAGTCTTACCCTTACGGGAGGTCAGCCCCAGCATTTT.